This TCR beta chain was documented in a study of cytomegalovirus exposure and HLA in healthy donors. Notes on the study in general: Associated with HLA alleles at 0.05 false discovery rate in a later analysis were 16,951 TCR beta sequences. It has been reported that TCR beta sequences accurately predicted the HLA-A and HLA-B alleles of most subjects.

A remark on this clone: The antigen remains unidentified.

The PCR used 60 Vbeta and 13 Jbeta primers. Assay used: immunoSEQ multiplex PCR; TCRdb lists only in-frame clones, some missing. Of around 140,000 clones in the sample, around 79% are singletons; the top ten hold roughly 1.3%. The CDR3 extends over 13 amino acids. Trimming at V came to 4 bases and at J to 0 bases, leaving 0 bases not matched to a gene. Germline loops: CDR1 MDHEN, CDR2 SYDVKM. The sample was PBMCs. The sequence came from a woman between 40 and 55 years old in good health and CMV-seronegative. This chain links TRBV28 with TRBJ2-7; 7 bases match TRBD2. The CDR3 DNA reads TGTGCCAGCAGTTGGACTAGCTCCTACGAGCAGTACTTC. Translation: CASSWTSSYEQYF.